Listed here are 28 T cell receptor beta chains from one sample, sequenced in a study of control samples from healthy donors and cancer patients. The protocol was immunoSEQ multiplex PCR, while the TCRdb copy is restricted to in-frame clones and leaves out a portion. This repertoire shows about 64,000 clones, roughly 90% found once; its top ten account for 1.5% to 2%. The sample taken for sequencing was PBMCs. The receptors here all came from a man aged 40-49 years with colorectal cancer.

This CDR3 is CASSPGQRANVLTF. CDR3 coding DNA: TGTGCCAGTAGCCCGGGACAGCGGGCCAACGTCCTGACTTTC. The chain combines TRBV19 with TRBJ2-6; 7 bases agree with TRBD1. Germline V gene sequence: CDR1 LNHDA, CDR2 SQIVND (reference sequence). The V and J ends lost 6 bases and 5 bases, in that order; junction bases with no gene match: 4. The CDR3 length is 14 residues.

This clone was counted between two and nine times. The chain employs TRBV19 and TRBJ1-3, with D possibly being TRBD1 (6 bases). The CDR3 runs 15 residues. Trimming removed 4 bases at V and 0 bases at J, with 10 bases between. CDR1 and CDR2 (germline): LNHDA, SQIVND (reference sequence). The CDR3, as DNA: TGTGCCAGTAGTAAGGGGGTGAGCTCTGGAAACACCATATATTTT. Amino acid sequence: CASSKGVSSGNTIYF.

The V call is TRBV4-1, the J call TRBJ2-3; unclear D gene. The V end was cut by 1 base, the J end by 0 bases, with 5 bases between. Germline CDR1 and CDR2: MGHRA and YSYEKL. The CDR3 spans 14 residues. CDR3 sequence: CASSQVHSTDTQYF. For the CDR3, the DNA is TGCGCCAGCAGCCAAGTTCACAGCACAGATACGCAGTATTTT.

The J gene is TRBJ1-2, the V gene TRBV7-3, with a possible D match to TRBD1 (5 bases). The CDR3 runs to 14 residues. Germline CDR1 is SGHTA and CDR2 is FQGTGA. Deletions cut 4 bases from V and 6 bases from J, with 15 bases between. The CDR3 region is CASSSGTSKDGYTF. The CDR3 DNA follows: TGTGCCAGCAGCTCCGGGACCTCGAAGGATGGCTACACCTTC.

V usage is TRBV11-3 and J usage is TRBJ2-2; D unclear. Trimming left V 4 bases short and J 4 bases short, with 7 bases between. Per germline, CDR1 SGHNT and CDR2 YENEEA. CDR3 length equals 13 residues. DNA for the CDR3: TGTGCCAGCAGCTCCAGGCTCACCGGGGAGCTGTTTTTT. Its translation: CASSSRLTGELFF.

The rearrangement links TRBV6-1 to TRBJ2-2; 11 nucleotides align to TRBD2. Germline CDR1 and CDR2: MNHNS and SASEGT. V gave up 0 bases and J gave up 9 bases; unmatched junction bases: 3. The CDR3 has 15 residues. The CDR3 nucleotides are TGTGCCAGCAGTGAAGCTAGCGGGGGGGCTCGGGAGCTGTTTTTT. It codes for CASSEASGGARELFF.

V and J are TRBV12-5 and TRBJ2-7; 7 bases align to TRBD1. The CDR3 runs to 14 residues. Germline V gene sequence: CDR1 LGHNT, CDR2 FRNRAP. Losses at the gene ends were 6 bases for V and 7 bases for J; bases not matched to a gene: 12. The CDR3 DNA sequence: TGTGCTAGTGGAGTCGGACAGGCCCCTTGGGAGCAGTACTTC. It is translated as CASGVGQAPWEQYF.

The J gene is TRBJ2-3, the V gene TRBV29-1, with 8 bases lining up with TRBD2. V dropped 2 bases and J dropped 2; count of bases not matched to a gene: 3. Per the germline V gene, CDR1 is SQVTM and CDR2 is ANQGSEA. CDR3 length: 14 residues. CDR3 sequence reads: CSVERGGFTDTQYF. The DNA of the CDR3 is TGCAGCGTTGAACGCGGGGGGTTCACAGATACGCAGTATTTT.

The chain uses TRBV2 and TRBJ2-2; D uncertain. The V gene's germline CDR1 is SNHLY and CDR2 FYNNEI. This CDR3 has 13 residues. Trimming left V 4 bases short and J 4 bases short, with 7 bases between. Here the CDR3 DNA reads TGTGCCAGCAGTGTTTACGCCACCGGGGAGCTGTTTTTT. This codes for CASSVYATGELFF.

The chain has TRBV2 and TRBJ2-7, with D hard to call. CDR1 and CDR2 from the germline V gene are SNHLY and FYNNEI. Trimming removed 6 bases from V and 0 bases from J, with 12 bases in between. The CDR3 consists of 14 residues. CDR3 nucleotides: TGTGCCAGCAGGTTACGGTATAGCTCCTACGAGCAGTACTTC. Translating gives CASRLRYSSYEQYF.

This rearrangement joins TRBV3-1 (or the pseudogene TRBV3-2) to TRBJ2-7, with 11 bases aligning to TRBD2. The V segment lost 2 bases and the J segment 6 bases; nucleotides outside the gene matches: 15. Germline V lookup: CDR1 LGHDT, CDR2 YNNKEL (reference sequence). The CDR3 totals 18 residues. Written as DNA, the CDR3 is TGTGCCAGCAGCCAAAATCCCGGACTAGCGGGCCCAACCCTCGAGCAGTACTTC. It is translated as CASSQNPGLAGPTLEQYF.

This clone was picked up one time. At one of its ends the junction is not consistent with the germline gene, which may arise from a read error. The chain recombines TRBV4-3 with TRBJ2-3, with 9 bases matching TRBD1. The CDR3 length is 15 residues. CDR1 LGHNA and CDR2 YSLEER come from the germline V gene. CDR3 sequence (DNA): TGCGCCAGCAGCCAAGATCGAACAGGGGGCGCTCGGGTGTGTTTT. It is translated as CASSQDRTGGARVCF.

The CDR3 bases are TGTGCCAGTAGTATCGGGCAGCAAAGCACTGAAGCTTTCTTT. Its translation is CASSIGQQSTEAFF. The chain has TRBV19 and TRBJ1-1; no definite D call. The V end lost 3 bases, the J end lost 4 bases, and 12 bases lay between the germline ends. This CDR3 has 14 residues. Per the germline V gene, CDR1 is LNHDA and CDR2 is SQIVND (reference sequence).

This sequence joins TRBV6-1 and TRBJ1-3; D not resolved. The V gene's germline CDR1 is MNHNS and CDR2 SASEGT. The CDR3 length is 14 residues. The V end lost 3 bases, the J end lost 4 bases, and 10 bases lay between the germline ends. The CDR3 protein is CASSEGRGGNTIYF. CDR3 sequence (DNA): TGTGCCAGCAGTGAGGGTCGAGGAGGAAACACCATATATTTT.

The CDR3 DNA is TGTGCCAGCAGCTTACCGTTGGGCAGAGGTAATGAAAAACTGTTTTTT. Amino acids: CASSLPLGRGNEKLFF. The chain recombines TRBV7-8 with TRBJ1-4, with D hard to call. This CDR3 has 16 residues. CDR1 and CDR2 (germline): SGHVS, FQNEAQ. The ends were cut back, 2 bases at V and 4 bases at J, with 14 bases in the middle. Supplemented by reference TRBV7-8 and TRBJ1-4, the full variable domain reads GAGVSQSPRYKVAKRGQDVALRCDPISGHVSLFWYQQALGQGPEFLTYFQNEAQLDKSGLPSDRFFAERPEGSVSTLKIQRTQQEDSAVYLCASSLPLGRGNEKLFFGSGTQLSVL.

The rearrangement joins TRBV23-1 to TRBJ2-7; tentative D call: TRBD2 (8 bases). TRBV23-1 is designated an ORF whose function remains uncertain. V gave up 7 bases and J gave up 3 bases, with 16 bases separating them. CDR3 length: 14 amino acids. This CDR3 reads CASIRGTRSYEQYF. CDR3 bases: TGCGCCAGCATCAGGGGGACTAGAAGCTACGAGCAGTACTTC.

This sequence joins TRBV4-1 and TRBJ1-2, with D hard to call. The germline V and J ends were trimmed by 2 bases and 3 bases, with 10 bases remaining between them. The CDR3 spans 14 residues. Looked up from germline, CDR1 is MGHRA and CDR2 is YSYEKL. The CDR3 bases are TGCGCCAGCAGCCAAAATGCACCAGACTATGGCTACACCTTC. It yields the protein CASSQNAPDYGYTF.

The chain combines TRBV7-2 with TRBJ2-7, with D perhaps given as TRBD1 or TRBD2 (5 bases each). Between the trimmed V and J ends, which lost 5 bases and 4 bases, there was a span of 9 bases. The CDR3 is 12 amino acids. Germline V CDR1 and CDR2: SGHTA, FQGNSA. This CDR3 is CASSHEGYEQYF. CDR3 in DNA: TGTGCCAGCAGCCACGAGGGGTACGAGCAGTACTTC.

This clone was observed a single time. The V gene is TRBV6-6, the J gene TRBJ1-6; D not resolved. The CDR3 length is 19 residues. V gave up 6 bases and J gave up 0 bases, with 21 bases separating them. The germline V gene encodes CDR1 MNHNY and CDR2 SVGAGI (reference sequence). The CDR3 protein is CASSSLILGPSSYNSPLHF. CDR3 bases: TGTGCCAGCAGCTCGCTGATTTTAGGGCCCAGCTCCTATAATTCACCCCTCCACTTT.

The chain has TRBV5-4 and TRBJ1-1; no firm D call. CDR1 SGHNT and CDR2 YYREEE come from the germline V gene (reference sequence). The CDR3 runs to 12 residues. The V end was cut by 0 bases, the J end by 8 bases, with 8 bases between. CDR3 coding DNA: TGTGCCAGCAGCTTGGAACGGAAAGAAGCTTTCTTT. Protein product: CASSLERKEAFF.

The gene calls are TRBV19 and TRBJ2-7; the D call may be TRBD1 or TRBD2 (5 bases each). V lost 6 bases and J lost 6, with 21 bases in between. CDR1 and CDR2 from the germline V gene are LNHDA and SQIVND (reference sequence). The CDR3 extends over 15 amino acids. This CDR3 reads CASSPRDRDHREQYF. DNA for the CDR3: TGTGCCAGTAGCCCGAGGGATAGGGACCACCGCGAGCAGTACTTC.

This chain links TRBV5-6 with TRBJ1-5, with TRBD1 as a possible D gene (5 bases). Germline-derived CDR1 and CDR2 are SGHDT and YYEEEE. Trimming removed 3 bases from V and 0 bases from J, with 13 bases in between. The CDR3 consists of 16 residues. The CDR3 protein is CASSWGVGNSNQPQHF. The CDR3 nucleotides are TGTGCCAGCAGCTGGGGCGTAGGGAATAGCAATCAGCCCCAGCATTTT. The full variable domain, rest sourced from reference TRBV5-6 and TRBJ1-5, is DAGVTQSPTHLIKTRGQQVTLRCSPKSGHDTVSWYQQALGQGPQFIFQYYEEEERQRGNFPDRFSGHQFPNYSSELNVNALLLGDSALYLCASSWGVGNSNQPQHFGDGTRLSIL.

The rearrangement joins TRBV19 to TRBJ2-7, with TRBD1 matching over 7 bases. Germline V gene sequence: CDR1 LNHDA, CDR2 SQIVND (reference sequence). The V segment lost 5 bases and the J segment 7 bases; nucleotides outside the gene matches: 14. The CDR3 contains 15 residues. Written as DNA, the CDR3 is TGTGCCAGTAGTCCCTGGGACAGCCCGACGGTTGAGCAGTACTTC. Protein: CASSPWDSPTVEQYF. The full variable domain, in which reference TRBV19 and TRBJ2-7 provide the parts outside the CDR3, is DGGITQSPKYLFRKEGQNVTLSCEQNLNHDAMYWYRQDPGQGLRLIYYSQIVNDFQKGDIAEGYSVSREKKESFPLTVTSAQKNPTAFYLCASSPWDSPTVEQYFGPGTRLTVT.

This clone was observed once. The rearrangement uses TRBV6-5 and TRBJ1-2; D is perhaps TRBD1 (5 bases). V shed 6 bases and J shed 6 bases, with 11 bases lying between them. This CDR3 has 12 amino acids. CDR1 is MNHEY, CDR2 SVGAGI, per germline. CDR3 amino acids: CASRADSNGYTF. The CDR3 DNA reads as TGTGCCAGCAGAGCCGACAGCAATGGCTACACCTTC.

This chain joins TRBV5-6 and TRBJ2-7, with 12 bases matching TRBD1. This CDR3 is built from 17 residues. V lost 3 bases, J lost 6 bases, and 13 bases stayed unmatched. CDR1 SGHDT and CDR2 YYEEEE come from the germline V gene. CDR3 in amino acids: CASSSGTGGAKGSEQYF. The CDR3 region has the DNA TGTGCCAGCAGCTCTGGGACAGGGGGCGCGAAGGGTAGCGAGCAGTACTTC.

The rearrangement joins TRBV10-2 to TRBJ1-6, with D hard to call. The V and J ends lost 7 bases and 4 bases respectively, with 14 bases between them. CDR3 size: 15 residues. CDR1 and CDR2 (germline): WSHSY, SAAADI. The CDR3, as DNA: TGCGCCAGCATGGGAGGGAAGGCTTATAATTCACCCCTCCACTTT. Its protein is CASMGGKAYNSPLHF.

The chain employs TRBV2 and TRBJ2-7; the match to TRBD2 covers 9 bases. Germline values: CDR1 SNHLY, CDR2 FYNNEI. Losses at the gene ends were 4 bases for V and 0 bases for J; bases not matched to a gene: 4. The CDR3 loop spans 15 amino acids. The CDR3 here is CASSASGGRSYEQYF. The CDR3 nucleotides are TGTGCCAGCAGTGCGAGCGGGGGGCGCTCCTACGAGCAGTACTTC.

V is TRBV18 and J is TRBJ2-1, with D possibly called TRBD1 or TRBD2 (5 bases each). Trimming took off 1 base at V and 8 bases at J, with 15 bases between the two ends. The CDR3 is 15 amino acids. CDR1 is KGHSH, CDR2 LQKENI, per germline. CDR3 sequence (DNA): TGTGCCAGCTCACCACAAGGGGATCCTAGCTATGAGCAGTTCTTC. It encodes CASSPQGDPSYEQFF.